Following are 8 T cell receptor beta chains from one sample sequenced in a study of tumor-infiltrating lymphocytes in primary liver carcinoma. Alongside blood RNA obtained from unsorted whole blood, germline DNA was also extracted. TCR beta cDNA was made from approximately 540 ng total RNA with a constant-region primer. Investigators got TCR beta libraries out of three nested multiplex PCR rounds, done with slightly modified ARM-PCR. TRBV1-TRBV30 forward primers paired with a C-beta reverse primer were used in the first two PCR rounds, which ran approximately 10 cycles each. TCRdb re-called the multiplex PCR reads through MiXCR, storing one row per CDR3 protein. Of about 320,000 distinct CDR3 sequences in the sample, 60% to 80% were seen once. Sequenced input: peripheral blood. These receptors were collected from a man aged 35 to 55 with primary liver carcinoma and hepatitis B virus infection.

Details on this clonotype: A much larger clone lies a single base off, so this may be a read error. The genes are TRBV10-3 and TRBJ1-1; no definite D call. Germline assignment: CDR1 ENHRY and CDR2 SYGVKD. The length of the CDR3 is 14 residues. The V end was cut by 6 bases, the J end by 4 bases, with 15 bases between. CDR3 bases: TGTGCCATCAGAGCCGAGACAAGGAGCACTGAAGCTTTCTTT. Translating it yields CAIRAETRSTEAFF.

Comment on this clonotype: Being one base from a much bigger clone, this may be a read error. The CDR3 DNA reads as TGTGCCATCAGTGAAGGGACTTGGACAGCCACAGATTTT. Its protein is CAISEGTWTATDF. The V and J genes are TRBV10-3 and TRBJ1-3; a weak D match, TRBD1 (6 bases). The CDR3 extends over 13 amino acids. CDR1 is ENHRY and CDR2 is SYGVKD in the germline V gene.

In the case of this clonotype: With a much larger clone just one base away, this may be a read error. The rearrangement links TRBV4-2 to TRBJ2-3; D not resolved. CDR1 is LGHNA, CDR2 YNFKEQ, per germline. The CDR3 contains 13 residues. The CDR3 nucleotides are TGTGCCAGCAGCCAAGGGGAAACAGATACGCGGTATTTT. Translating gives CASSQGETDTRYF.

V is TRBV13 and J is TRBJ2-1; 7 nucleotides match TRBD2. With V trimmed by 1 base and J by 13 bases, 4 bases remained unmatched. CDR3 length: 12 residues. Germline V gene lookup returns CDR1 PRHDT and CDR2 FYEKMQ (reference sequence). CDR3 amino acids: CASSLEAGVQFF. The CDR3 bases are TGTGCCAGCAGCTTAGAGGCGGGAGTCCAGTTCTTC.

The chain links TRBV24-1 to TRBJ2-1; TRBD2 matches 7 bases. This CDR3 has 16 amino acids. V gave up 4 bases and J gave up 0 bases; unmatched junction bases: 5. Germline assignment: CDR1 KGHDR and CDR2 SFDVKD. The CDR3 coding sequence is TGTGCCACCAGTGAGGCTAGCGGCAGCTCCTACAATGAGCAGTTCTTC. This sequence encodes CATSEASGSSYNEQFF.

Comments on this clonotype: A much larger clone differs by one base, so this may be a read error. This rearrangement joins TRBV14 to TRBJ2-5; 7 bases map to TRBD2. J gave up 5 bases and V 1 base, and 19 bases lay outside the gene matches. Germline V gene data show CDR1 as SGHDN and CDR2 as FVKESK. CDR3 length: 19 amino acids. DNA for the CDR3: TGTGCCAGCAGCCAAGGTACTGGGAGGGGCGCTTACTTCGGGGAGACCCAGTACTTC. Translating gives CASSQGTGRGAYFGETQYF.

This clonotype was seen a handful of times. V usage is TRBV24-1 and J usage is TRBJ2-3; D gene ambiguous. Germline loops: CDR1 KGHDR, CDR2 SFDVKD. The CDR3 length is 15 residues. Trimming pared 4 bases from V and 3 bases from J, leaving 13 bases between. The CDR3 sequence is CATSDLGSQTDTQYF. CDR3 nucleotides: TGTGCCACCAGTGACCTAGGATCCCAAACAGATACGCAGTATTTT.

The chain combines TRBV5-1 with TRBJ2-2; D gene unclear. V was pared by 8 bases and J by 1 base, with 12 bases between. The CDR3 contains 14 residues. CDR1 is SGHRS, CDR2 YFSETQ, per germline. The CDR3 bases are TGCGCCAGTAGCCCGCGACAGAACACCGGGGAGCTGTTTTTT. Protein: CASSPRQNTGELFF.